These 17 T cell receptor beta chains originate from one sample sequenced in a study of T cell repertoires in cytomegalovirus infection. A single record per CDR3 protein comes from TCRdb applying MiXCR to the reads. Among about 830,000 distinct CDR3 sequences listed, approximately 30% were seen once. Their antigen targets remain unknown. Sequencing was performed on cultured CD8+ T cells from PBMCs, taken from culture after CMV antigen stimulation. These receptor sequences come from a human donor in good health (CMV status not recorded). Some clones in this sample may be carry-over from other donors' samples.

In this sample, this clonotype turned up a few times. This chain uses TRBV2 with TRBJ1-1; possibly TRBD1 for D (5 bases). Germline values: CDR1 SNHLY, CDR2 FYNNEI. The CDR3 contains 18 residues. V gave up 6 bases and J gave up 0 bases, with 23 bases separating them. The CDR3 loop reads CASSLDPDRGLLNTEAFF. The CDR3 nucleotides are TGTGCCAGCAGCCTAGATCCCGACAGAGGACTGTTGAACACTGAAGCTTTCTTT.

As to this clonotype: This could be a read error, since a much larger clone is one nucleotide away. The chain combines TRBV7-2 with TRBJ1-2, with 10 bases that match TRBD1. The length of the CDR3 is 14 residues. The germline gives CDR1 SGHTA, CDR2 FQGNSA. As DNA, the CDR3 is TGTGCCGGCAGCCCGGGACAGGGGCTCGACGGCTACACCTTC. It translates to CAGSPGQGLDGYTF.

The sample holds a few counts of this clonotype. This chain connects TRBV28 to TRBJ1-3, with unresolved D. Germline V gene lookup returns CDR1 MDHEN and CDR2 SYDVKM. This CDR3 is built from 14 residues. Trimming removed 8 bases at V and 3 bases at J, with 14 bases between. The chain's CDR3 is CASRGIRIGNTIYF. The CDR3 region has the DNA TGTGCCAGCCGCGGCATACGGATTGGAAACACCATATATTTT. Full variable domain (missing parts from reference TRBV28 and TRBJ1-3): DVKVTQSSRYLVKRTGEKVFLECVQDMDHENMFWYRQDPGLGLRLIYFSYDVKMKEKGDIPEGYSVSREKKERFSLILESASTNQTSMYLCASRGIRIGNTIYFGEGSWLTVV.

This chain links TRBV12-3 or TRBV12-4 with TRBJ1-1, with D unclear. V lost 3 bases to trimming and J lost 10 bases, with 6 bases between them. CDR3 length: 10 amino acids. The CDR3: CASSFSRAFF. The DNA for the CDR3 is TGTGCCAGCAGTTTTTCGCGAGCTTTCTTT.

In its sample, this clonotype was seen once. The chain has TRBV29-1 and TRBJ1-2, with 7 bases matching TRBD1. Per the germline V gene, CDR1 is SQVTM and CDR2 is ANQGSEA. CDR3 length: 14 amino acids. Trimming cost V 4 bases and J 6 bases; bases outside gene matches: 11. CDR3 nucleotides: TGCAGCGTTGCCGACAGGGTTGATCGACATGGCTACACCTTC. Amino acids: CSVADRVDRHGYTF.

J is TRBJ1-1 and V is TRBV6-1; D not resolved. This CDR3 contains 13 residues. CDR1 and CDR2 (germline): MNHNS, SASEGT. V was trimmed by 7 bases and J by 6 bases, leaving 15 bases between them. The CDR3 nucleotides are TGTGCCAGCAAGGTATCGAGAGTATCTGAAGCTTTCTTT. It specifies CASKVSRVSEAFF.

This chain uses TRBV4-1 with TRBJ1-2; no firm D call. Germline V CDR1 and CDR2: MGHRA, YSYEKL. V was cut by 0 bases and J by 8 bases, with 13 bases left in between. The CDR3 has 14 residues. CDR3 sequence reads: CASSQERREIGYTF. The CDR3 coding sequence is TGCGCCAGCAGCCAAGAACGGAGGGAGATAGGCTACACCTTC.

This clonotype was found a few times. V and J are TRBV7-9 and TRBJ1-3; D remains unclear. This CDR3 region has 15 residues. Germline V CDR1 and CDR2: SEHNR, FQNEAQ (reference sequence). Trimming pared 4 bases from V and 0 bases from J, leaving 10 bases between. Written as DNA, the CDR3 is TGTGCCAGCAGCTCGGTGGATCTCTCTGGAAACACCATATATTTT. It is translated as CASSSVDLSGNTIYF.

This chain connects TRBV5-6 to TRBJ2-1, with 10 bases matching TRBD2. Germline CDR1 is SGHDT and CDR2 is YYEEEE. The CDR3 loop spans 13 amino acids. The V gene end was trimmed by 10 bases and the J gene end by 6 bases; junction bases not matched to a gene: 7. The CDR3 nucleotides are TGTGCCTGCGGGGCTAGCGGGGGCAATGAGCAGTTCTTC. Translated, it gives CACGASGGNEQFF.

The J gene is TRBJ1-5, the V gene TRBV27; TRBD1 agrees at 7 bases. The CDR3 totals 13 residues. The J segment lost 3 bases and the V segment lost 6 bases, leaving 2 bases of the junction unmatched. The germline V gene has CDR1 MNHEY and CDR2 SMNVEV (reference sequence). CDR3 nucleotides: TGTGCCAGCAGGAGGGGGCCCAATCAGCCCCAGCATTTT. Protein sequence: CASRRGPNQPQHF.

V and J are TRBV10-3 and TRBJ1-2, with 11 bases lining up with TRBD1. This CDR3 has 15 amino acids. The V segment lost 9 bases and the J segment 8 bases; nucleotides outside the gene matches: 14. Germline CDR1 and CDR2: ENHRY and SYGVKD. This CDR3 reads CAIQTKGTGGRGYTF. CDR3 coding DNA: TGTGCCATTCAAACTAAAGGGACAGGGGGAAGAGGCTACACCTTC.

The chain uses TRBV6-1 and TRBJ1-1, with a possible D match to TRBD1 (6 bases). Germline assignment: CDR1 MNHNS and CDR2 SASEGT. V was clipped by 2 bases and J by 1 base, with 11 bases between them. The CDR3 consists of 15 residues. In DNA, the CDR3 is TGTGCCAGCAGTGAATACAGGGTAAAGAACACTGAAGCTTTCTTT. This sequence encodes CASSEYRVKNTEAFF.

This clonotype has only a few counts. The chain recombines TRBV12-3 or TRBV12-4 with TRBJ1-5, with a weak D call TRBD1 (6 bases). The CDR3 loop spans 16 amino acids. V was clipped by 5 bases and J by 0 bases, with 14 bases between them. The CDR3 loop is CASSPTGFSSNQPQHF. CDR3 sequence (DNA): TGTGCCAGCAGTCCCACAGGGTTCTCTAGCAATCAGCCCCAGCATTTT.

The chain recombines TRBV6-5 with TRBJ1-1; D is uncertain. The CDR3 is 13 residues long. The germline V gene has CDR1 MNHEY and CDR2 SVGAGI. The V gene lost 7 bases and the J gene lost 4 bases, with 13 bases spanning the gap. In DNA form, the CDR3 reads TGTGCCAGCACCTTTAGCCCGGGCACTGAAGCTTTCTTT. Its translation is CASTFSPGTEAFF.

This clonotype was seen only a few times. The CDR3 nucleotides are TGTGCCAGCAGTGAGAGCAGGGGGATAGGGGAAAAACTGTTTTTT. It is translated as CASSESRGIGEKLFF. The chain has TRBV6-1 and TRBJ1-4, with 7 nucleotides matching TRBD1. Per the germline V gene, CDR1 is MNHNS and CDR2 is SASEGT. The CDR3 spans 15 residues. The ends lost 3 bases at V and 8 bases at J; junction bases unmatched: 9.

This chain links TRBV6-6 with TRBJ2-5; 7 bases are a match to TRBD1. CDR1 and CDR2 (germline): MNHNY, SVGAGI (reference sequence). The CDR3 consists of 14 residues. After removal of 7 bases from V and 5 bases from J, the junction contained 10 bases not matched to a gene. The DNA of the CDR3 is TGTGCCAGCAAAGGGGGCAAACCAGGGGAGACCCAGTACTTC. Its protein product is CASKGGKPGETQYF.

This clonotype was recorded only once. The J gene is TRBJ2-6, the V gene TRBV7-4; D call uncertain. The germline gives CDR1 SGHVT, CDR2 SQSDAQ. The CDR3 is 14 amino acids. V lost 4 bases and J 5 bases, leaving 9 bases between the germline ends. CDR3 bases: TGTGCCAGCAGCTCCGACCCGAGGGCCAACGTCCTGACTTTC. Protein product: CASSSDPRANVLTF.